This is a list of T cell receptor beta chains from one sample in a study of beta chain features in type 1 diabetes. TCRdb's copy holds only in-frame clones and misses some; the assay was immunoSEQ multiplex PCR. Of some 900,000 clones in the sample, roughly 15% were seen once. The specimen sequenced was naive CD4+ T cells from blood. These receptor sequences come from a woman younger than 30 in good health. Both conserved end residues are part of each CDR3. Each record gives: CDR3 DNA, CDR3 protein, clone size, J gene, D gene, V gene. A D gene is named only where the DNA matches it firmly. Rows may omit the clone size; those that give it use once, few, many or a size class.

DNA: TGTGCCAGCAGTTCGCCGGGACTAGTAGGAGAGACCCAGTACTTC
CDR3: CASSSPGLVGETQYF
size: .
J: TRBJ2-5
D: TRBD2
V: TRBV28

DNA: TGTACCAGCAGCTTCAGGGCGGGGCCTATGAACACTGAAGCTTTCTTT
CDR3: CTSSFRAGPMNTEAFF
size: .
J: TRBJ1-1
D: .
V: TRBV7-9

DNA: TGTGCCAGCAGCGTAAGGGGGGGAGTCGGCACAGATACGCAGTATTTT
CDR3: CASSVRGGVGTDTQYF
size: few
J: TRBJ2-3
D: .
V: TRBV9

DNA: TGCAGTGCTAGAGTGTTATTCGAGCAGTACTTC
CDR3: CSARVLFEQYF
size: few
J: TRBJ2-7
D: .
V: TRBV20-1

DNA: TGTGCCAGCAGCCGAGGAGACCGATACAATGAGCAGTTCTTC
CDR3: CASSRGDRYNEQFF
size: .
J: TRBJ2-1
D: .
V: TRBV28

DNA: TGTGCCAGCAGTTTAACAGGGACACTAGGCATTCAGTACTTC
CDR3: CASSLTGTLGIQYF
size: few
J: TRBJ2-4
D: .
V: TRBV27

DNA: TGCGCCAGCAGCTTACAGCCATACACCGGGGAGCTGTTTTTT
CDR3: CASSLQPYTGELFF
size: .
J: TRBJ2-2
D: .
V: TRBV5-1

DNA: TGTGCCAGCAGCTCTCAGGGATCGTCCTACGAGCAGTACTTC
CDR3: CASSSQGSSYEQYF
size: few
J: TRBJ2-7
D: .
V: TRBV7-9

DNA: TGTGCCAGCAGCTTTAGGGCTAGCGGGTTCACAGATACGCAGTATTTT
CDR3: CASSFRASGFTDTQYF
size: .
J: TRBJ2-3
D: TRBD2
V: TRBV5-6

DNA: TGTGCCAGCAGCTTCCCCCCGGGTGGGCTGTTTTTT
CDR3: CASSFPPGGLFF
size: .
J: TRBJ2-2
D: .
V: TRBV7-9

DNA: TGCGCCAGCAGTGTCAGGGGGCATGGGGAAAAACTGTTTTTT
CDR3: CASSVRGHGEKLFF
size: .
J: TRBJ1-4
D: TRBD1
V: TRBV10-2

DNA: TGTGCCAGCAGCCCGACTAGCGGGTTAGGTGAGCAGTTCTTC
CDR3: CASSPTSGLGEQFF
size: few
J: TRBJ2-1
D: TRBD2
V: TRBV7-9

DNA: TGTGCCAGCAGCTTGGGGACTAGCGGTTACGAGCAGTACTTC
CDR3: CASSLGTSGYEQYF
size: few
J: TRBJ2-7
D: TRBD2
V: TRBV5-4

DNA: TGTGCCAGCAGCTTGGCCGGGACTAGCGGGAGTTGGCATTTT
CDR3: CASSLAGTSGSWHF
size: .
J: TRBJ2-3
D: TRBD2
V: TRBV5-6

DNA: TGTGCCAGCAGCCCGGGGCTAGTGACCCAGTACTTC
CDR3: CASSPGLVTQYF
size: few
J: TRBJ2-5
D: .
V: TRBV7-2

DNA: TGTGCCAGCACAAACAGCTTAGCCAAAAACATTCAGTACTTC
CDR3: CASTNSLAKNIQYF
size: few
J: TRBJ2-4
D: .
V: TRBV2

DNA: TGCGCCAGCAGCAGCGACCTAGCGGACAAACAGTTCTTC
CDR3: CASSSDLADKQFF
size: .
J: TRBJ2-1
D: TRBD2
V: TRBV5-1

DNA: TGTGCCAGCCTAGAGCCAGGGGGCGAAAGAAACCATGGCTACACCTTC
CDR3: CASLEPGGERNHGYTF
size: .
J: TRBJ1-2
D: TRBD1
V: TRBV28

DNA: TGTGCCAGCAGCCGAGGATGGACTAGCCCTTACCAAGAGACCCAGTACTTC
CDR3: CASSRGWTSPYQETQYF
size: .
J: TRBJ2-5
D: TRBD2
V: TRBV5-6

DNA: TGTGCCAGCACCCGCATCGGCTACGAGCAGTACTTC
CDR3: CASTRIGYEQYF
size: few
J: TRBJ2-7
D: .
V: TRBV2

DNA: TGTGCCAGCAGCTCACAGACTAGCGGGGGCTACAATGAGCAGTTCTTC
CDR3: CASSSQTSGGYNEQFF
size: .
J: TRBJ2-1
D: TRBD2
V: TRBV5-6

DNA: TGTGCCAGTAAACGGACAGACGACTACGAGCAGTACTTC
CDR3: CASKRTDDYEQYF
size: many
J: TRBJ2-7
D: .
V: TRBV21-1

DNA: TGTGCCAGCGTAAAACCGGGCCCCCCCCGTGAGCAGTTCTTC
CDR3: CASVKPGPPREQFF
size: .
J: TRBJ2-1
D: .
V: TRBV27

DNA: TGTGCCAGCAGTTTTTCCCTTCCTACGCCCCAGCATTTT
CDR3: CASSFSLPTPQHF
size: .
J: TRBJ1-5
D: .
V: TRBV28

DNA: TGTGCCAGCAGTGTGGGCTACGAGCAGTACTTC
CDR3: CASSVGYEQYF
size: .
J: TRBJ2-7
D: .
V: TRBV25-1

DNA: TGTGCCAGCAGCTGGGGGGCCAGCAGCCTTAACACTGAAGCTTTCTTT
CDR3: CASSWGASSLNTEAFF
size: .
J: TRBJ1-1
D: .
V: TRBV5-6

DNA: TGTGCCAGCTCACCAGCAATAGACAATGAGCAGTTCTTC
CDR3: CASSPAIDNEQFF
size: few
J: TRBJ2-1
D: .
V: TRBV18

DNA: TGCGCCAGCAGCCAAGATGGAGGGGGCACTGGAAACACCATATATTTT
CDR3: CASSQDGGGTGNTIYF
size: .
J: TRBJ1-3
D: TRBD1
V: TRBV4-3

DNA: TGTGCCAGCTCACGGAGCGGCCTGGCTGGAAACACCATATATTTT
CDR3: CASSRSGLAGNTIYF
size: few
J: TRBJ1-3
D: .
V: TRBV18

DNA: TGTGCCAGCAGCCTAACCGAAATGCGGGAGGAACAGTACTTC
CDR3: CASSLTEMREEQYF
size: few
J: TRBJ2-7
D: TRBD2
V: TRBV28

DNA: TGCGCCAGCAGCTTCCGCGGGATCAGCACAGATACGCAGTATTTT
CDR3: CASSFRGISTDTQYF
size: few
J: TRBJ2-3
D: .
V: TRBV5-1

DNA: TGTGCCAGCAGTGCAGAGGGCCTTAACACTGAAGCTTTCTTT
CDR3: CASSAEGLNTEAFF
size: few
J: TRBJ1-1
D: .
V: TRBV2

DNA: TGTGCCAGCGGACTAGCGGAAGAGACCCAGTACTTC
CDR3: CASGLAEETQYF
size: .
J: TRBJ2-5
D: TRBD2
V: TRBV10-3

DNA: TGTGCCAGCTCACCAGGGGGGTTGTCGTTAGGAAATGAGCAGTTCTTC
CDR3: CASSPGGLSLGNEQFF
size: few
J: TRBJ2-1
D: .
V: TRBV18

DNA: TGTGCCAGCAGCGTCCCAGGTGTAGGCACAGATACGCAGTATTTT
CDR3: CASSVPGVGTDTQYF
size: few
J: TRBJ2-3
D: .
V: TRBV11-1

DNA: TGCGCCAGCGGACCGGGACAGGGGCTCTACGAGCAGTACTTC
CDR3: CASGPGQGLYEQYF
size: .
J: TRBJ2-7
D: TRBD1
V: TRBV5-1

DNA: TGTGCCAGCAGCAGAGAGATCTACGAGCAGTACTTC
CDR3: CASSREIYEQYF
size: .
J: TRBJ2-7
D: .
V: TRBV7-9

DNA: TGTGCCAGCAGTCAAGACAGATATAGCAATCAGCCCCAGCATTTT
CDR3: CASSQDRYSNQPQHF
size: .
J: TRBJ1-5
D: .
V: TRBV6-5

DNA: TGTGCCAGCAGTTTGGGCGGGACTTTCCTCCCCTACGAGCAGTACTTC
CDR3: CASSLGGTFLPYEQYF
size: .
J: TRBJ2-7
D: .
V: TRBV28

DNA: TGTGCTAGCAGCTTGAAAAGCGGGAGTTTTGAGACCCAGTACTTC
CDR3: CASSLKSGSFETQYF
size: .
J: TRBJ2-5
D: TRBD2
V: TRBV7-7